This is a list of T cell receptor beta chains from one sample in a study of blood T cell repertoires in COVID-19. The protocol was immunoSEQ multiplex PCR, while the TCRdb copy is restricted to in-frame clones and leaves out a portion. Here the sample spans approximately 390,000 clones, around 90% being singletons. Sequencing was performed on PBMCs or T cells enriched from blood (not recorded which). These receptors came from a woman aged 40 to 50 with acute COVID-19. Each CDR3 is given with its conserved first and last residue. D genes are given only for firm matches. Rows give clone size only sometimes, using once, few, many, or a class for an expanded clone.

>.|TRBV7-9|.|TRBJ1-1
CASSPPPQGSTEAFF
TGTGCCAGCAGCCCCCCCCCACAGGGCAGCACTGAAGCTTTCTTT
>.|TRBV10-1|.|TRBJ1-6
CASSDPGSPLHF
TGCGCCAGCAGTGATCCGGGGTCACCCCTCCACTTT
>.|TRBV6-5|.|TRBJ1-1
CASSYFRAMNTEAFF
TGTGCCAGCAGTTACTTCAGGGCCATGAACACTGAAGCTTTCTTT
>once|TRBV19|TRBD1|TRBJ1-1
CASSATGAFTEAFF
TGTGCCAGTAGTGCAACAGGGGCTTTTACTGAAGCTTTCTTT
>.|TRBV6-5|TRBD1|TRBJ1-1
CASRTTGFGTEAFF
TGTGCCAGCAGAACGACAGGGTTTGGCACTGAAGCTTTCTTT
>.|TRBV30|TRBD1|TRBJ1-6
CAWKNAGTGDNSPLHF
TGTGCCTGGAAAAATGCCGGGACAGGGGATAATTCACCCCTCCACTTT
>.|TRBV9|.|TRBJ1-4
CASSAGVATNEKLFF
TGTGCCAGCAGCGCAGGGGTGGCAACTAATGAAAAACTGTTTTTT
>.|TRBV19|.|TRBJ1-4
CASSMSGGTNEKLFF
TGTGCCAGTAGTATGAGCGGGGGGACTAATGAAAAACTGTTTTTT
>.|TRBV9|.|TRBJ2-3
CASSVRRTSSNSTDTQYF
TGTGCCAGCAGCGTACGCCGAACTAGTAGCAATAGCACAGATACGCAGTATTTT
>once|TRBV18|.|TRBJ2-7
CASSLGGQNEQYF
TGTGCCAGCTCATTGGGGGGGCAGAACGAGCAGTACTTC
>.|TRBV5-1|.|TRBJ2-5
CASSYTGRGETQYF
TGCGCCAGCAGCTACACAGGGAGGGGAGAGACCCAGTACTTC
>once|TRBV19|.|TRBJ2-7
CASSIGGDEQYF
TGTGCCAGTAGTATTGGGGGCGACGAGCAGTACTTC
>.|TRBV11-2|TRBD1|TRBJ1-4
CASSLGRGPKLFF
TGTGCCAGCAGCCTGGGCAGGGGGCCAAAACTGTTTTTT
>.|TRBV24-1|TRBD1|TRBJ2-1
CATGTGVSYNEQFF
TGTGCCACCGGGACAGGGGTCTCCTACAATGAGCAGTTCTTC
>.|TRBV4-1|.|TRBJ1-2
CASSAVQSLGYGYTF
TGCGCCAGCAGCGCAGTACAGAGCCTCGGCTATGGCTACACCTTC
>.|TRBV9|.|TRBJ1-4
CASSAGYYRPNEKLFF
TGTGCCAGCAGCGCCGGTTATTACAGGCCGAATGAAAAACTGTTTTTT
>.|TRBV27|TRBD1|TRBJ1-3
CASSLLGTGNSGNTIYF
TGTGCCAGCAGTTTATTGGGGACAGGGAACTCTGGAAACACCATATATTTT
>.|TRBV6-2/TRBV6-3|TRBD1|TRBJ1-4
CASSSNRGLYEKLFF
TGTGCCAGCAGTTCCAACAGGGGGCTGTATGAAAAACTGTTTTTT
>.|TRBV27|.|TRBJ1-5
CASSLQGNQPQHF
TGTGCCAGCAGTTTACAGGGCAATCAGCCCCAGCATTTT
>once|TRBV4-1|TRBD2|TRBJ2-5
CASSQVRLAGAETQYF
TGCGCCAGCAGCCAAGTTCGACTAGCGGGGGCGGAGACCCAGTACTTC
>.|TRBV28|TRBD1|TRBJ1-2
CASSPTGGYGYTF
TGTGCCAGCAGTCCAACAGGGGGCTATGGCTACACCTTC
>.|TRBV19|.|TRBJ2-7
CASSIDRGYEQYF
TGTGCCAGTAGTATAGACAGGGGCTACGAGCAGTACTTC
>.|TRBV11-3|TRBD2|TRBJ2-2
CASSLTSGANTGELFF
TGTGCCAGCAGCTTGACTAGCGGTGCGAACACCGGGGAGCTGTTTTTT
>.|TRBV5-1|.|TRBJ2-2
CASSLAYTGELFF
TGCGCCAGCAGCTTGGCCTATACCGGGGAGCTGTTTTTT
>.|TRBV11-2|TRBD2|TRBJ2-5
CASSLGPGLDWETQYF
TGTGCCAGCAGCTTAGGCCCGGGACTAGATTGGGAGACCCAGTACTTC
>.|TRBV7-2|.|TRBJ2-6
CASSLGGAGANVLTF
TGTGCCAGCAGCTTAGGGGGCGCTGGGGCCAACGTCCTGACTTTC
>.|TRBV20-1|.|TRBJ2-4
CSARDPTIQYF
TGCAGTGCTAGAGACCCCACTATTCAGTACTTC
>.|TRBV11-2|.|TRBJ1-3
CASSLGAGSGNTIYF
TGTGCCAGCAGCTTAGGGGCAGGGTCCGGAAACACCATATATTTT
>.|TRBV18|.|TRBJ1-1
CASGPDRNTEAFF
TGTGCCAGCGGGCCGGACAGGAACACTGAAGCTTTCTTT
>.|TRBV29-1|.|TRBJ1-4
CSGGDRNEKLFF
TGCAGCGGGGGAGACAGAAATGAAAAACTGTTTTTT
>.|TRBV5-1|.|TRBJ2-3
CASSLTAPSTDTQYF
TGCGCCAGCAGCTTGACAGCCCCAAGCACAGATACGCAGTATTTT
>.|TRBV6-2/TRBV6-3|TRBD2|TRBJ2-3
CASSYSVAGTDTQYF
TGTGCCAGCAGTTACTCGGTAGCGGGGACAGATACGCAGTATTTT
>few|TRBV15|TRBD2|TRBJ2-3
CATSRDFMTSGGAEDTQYF
TGTGCCACCAGCAGAGATTTCATGACTAGCGGGGGGGCCGAGGATACGCAGTATTTT
>.|TRBV7-6|.|TRBJ2-2
CASSNSTGTTGELFF
TGTGCCAGCAGTAATTCAACAGGGACCACCGGGGAGCTGTTTTTT
>.|TRBV20-1|.|TRBJ2-5
CSALWVETQYF
TGCAGTGCACTATGGGTCGAGACCCAGTACTTC
>.|TRBV2|.|TRBJ1-2
CASSFAGRRIYGYTF
TGTGCCAGCAGTTTCGCGGGCCGCAGAATCTATGGCTACACCTTC
>once|TRBV21-1|.|TRBJ2-7
CASSKAKPGVLKYEQYF
TGTGCCAGCAGCAAAGCGAAACCGGGGGTTCTGAAGTACGAGCAGTACTTC
>.|TRBV5-5|.|TRBJ1-2
CASSLAGTGSNYGYTF
TGTGCCAGCAGCTTGGCAGGCACGGGATCCAACTATGGCTACACCTTC
>.|TRBV11-2|.|TRBJ2-7
CASSPHRGAGEQYF
TGTGCCAGCAGCCCACATCGGGGGGCGGGCGAGCAGTACTTC
>.|TRBV24-1|TRBD1|TRBJ2-3
CATSDSRDRGLTDTQYF
TGTGCCACCAGTGACTCTCGGGACAGGGGTCTGACAGATACGCAGTATTTT
>.|TRBV7-7|.|TRBJ2-5
CASSLGSLLGQETQYF
TGTGCCAGCAGCTTAGGGTCGTTACTCGGGCAAGAGACCCAGTACTTC
>.|TRBV5-6|.|TRBJ1-2
CASSLVTHTIYGYTF
TGTGCCAGCAGCTTGGTAACCCACACCATCTATGGCTACACCTTC
>.|TRBV7-9|.|TRBJ2-2
CASSLASTGELFF
TGTGCCAGCAGCTTAGCGTCAACCGGGGAGCTGTTTTTT
>.|TRBV21-1|.|TRBJ2-3
CASPRLSGTGPHTQYF
TGTGCCAGCCCGCGCCTATCCGGGACAGGGCCCCATACGCAGTATTTT
>.|TRBV4-1|.|TRBJ1-4
CASSQVGVVGGPTTNEKLFF
TGCGCCAGCAGCCAAGTCGGTGTCGTGGGGGGGCCTACAACTAATGAAAAACTGTTTTTT
>.|TRBV25-1|TRBD1|TRBJ1-1
CASSEHLTGAEAFF
TGTGCCAGCAGTGAACACCTCACAGGGGCTGAAGCTTTCTTT
>.|TRBV6-2/TRBV6-3|.|TRBJ2-7
CASSYGVAYEQYF
TGTGCCAGCAGTTACGGAGTAGCCTACGAGCAGTACTTC
>.|TRBV5-6|TRBD1|TRBJ1-1
CASRETGTGLAFF
TGTGCCAGCAGGGAAACCGGGACAGGGTTAGCTTTCTTT
>.|TRBV7-9|.|TRBJ1-4
CASSLGHGTNEKLFF
TGTGCCAGCAGCTTAGGCCACGGTACTAATGAAAAACTGTTTTTT
>.|TRBV9|.|TRBJ2-1
CASSVTEYNEQFF
TGTGCCAGCAGCGTGACTGAATACAATGAGCAGTTCTTC
>.|TRBV7-8|TRBD1|TRBJ1-3
CASSLPGTAGNTIYF
TGTGCCAGCAGCTTACCGGGGACAGCTGGAAACACCATATATTTT
>.|TRBV30|TRBD1|TRBJ1-4
CAWSFDRGDEKLFF
TGTGCCTGGAGTTTCGACAGGGGTGATGAAAAACTGTTTTTT
>.|TRBV2|TRBD1|TRBJ1-1
CASSEAGTGARAFF
TGTGCCAGCAGTGAGGCAGGAACAGGGGCCAGGGCTTTCTTT
>.|TRBV12-3/TRBV12-4|.|TRBJ1-2
CASSRPGLSYTF
TGTGCCAGCAGCCGGCCGGGACTTTCCTACACCTTC
>.|TRBV19|.|TRBJ2-6
CASSILAGLSGANVLTF
TGTGCCAGTAGTATCTTGGCAGGCCTCTCTGGGGCCAACGTCCTGACTTTC
>.|TRBV19|TRBD1|TRBJ1-3
CASSLGQDGNTIYF
TGTGCCAGTAGTTTGGGACAGGACGGAAACACCATATATTTT
>.|TRBV4-1|.|TRBJ2-3
CASSQGRLGVPTDTQYF
TGCGCCAGCAGCCAAGGCCGCCTAGGGGTTCCCACAGATACGCAGTATTTT